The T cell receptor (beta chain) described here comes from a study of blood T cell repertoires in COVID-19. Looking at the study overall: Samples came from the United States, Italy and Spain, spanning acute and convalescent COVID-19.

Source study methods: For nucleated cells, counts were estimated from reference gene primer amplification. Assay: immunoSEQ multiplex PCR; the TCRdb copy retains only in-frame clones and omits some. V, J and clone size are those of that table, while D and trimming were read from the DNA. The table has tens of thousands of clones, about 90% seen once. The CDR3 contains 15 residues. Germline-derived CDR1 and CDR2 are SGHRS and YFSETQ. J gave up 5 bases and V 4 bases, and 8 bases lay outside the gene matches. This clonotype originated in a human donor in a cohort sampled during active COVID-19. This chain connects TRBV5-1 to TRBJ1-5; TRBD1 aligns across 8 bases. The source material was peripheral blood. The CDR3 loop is CASSPQTGDDQPQHF. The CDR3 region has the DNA TGCGCCAGCAGCCCCCAGACAGGGGACGATCAGCCCCAGCATTTT.